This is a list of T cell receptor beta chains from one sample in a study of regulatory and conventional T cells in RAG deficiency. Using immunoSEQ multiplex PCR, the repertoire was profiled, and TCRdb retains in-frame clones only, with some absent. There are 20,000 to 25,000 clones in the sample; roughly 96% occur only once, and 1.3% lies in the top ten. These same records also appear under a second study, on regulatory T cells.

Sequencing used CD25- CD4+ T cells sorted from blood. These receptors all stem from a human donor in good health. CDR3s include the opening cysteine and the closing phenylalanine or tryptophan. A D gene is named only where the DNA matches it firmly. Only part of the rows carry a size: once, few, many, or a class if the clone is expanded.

CASSEGRSGRNSPLHF TGCGCCAGCAGCGAAGGGAGGTCCGGGCGTAATTCACCCCTCCACTTT TRBJ1-6 NA NA TRBV5-1
CASSSIWTESNTEAFF TGTGCCAGCAGTTCCATATGGACAGAATCGAACACTGAAGCTTTCTTT TRBJ1-1 NA NA TRBV6-5
CASSRTGWTEAFF TGCGCCAGCAGCCGTACAGGGTGGACTGAAGCTTTCTTT TRBJ1-1 NA NA TRBV4-1
CASSGTRNQPQHF TGTGCCAGCAGTGGAACGCGTAATCAGCCCCAGCATTTT TRBJ1-5 NA NA TRBV6-1
CASSLWAGTSPYEQYF TGCGCCAGCAGCCTTTGGGCCGGGACTAGCCCATACGAGCAGTACTTC TRBJ2-7 NA TRBD2 TRBV4-1
CASSLDGQGNNEQFF TGTGCCAGCAGCTTAGATGGGCAGGGGAACAATGAGCAGTTCTTC TRBJ2-1 NA NA TRBV7-9
CASSLAVVSRSQETQYF TGTGCCAGCAGCTTGGCCGTGGTCTCGCGATCCCAAGAGACCCAGTACTTC TRBJ2-5 NA NA TRBV5-8
CASSQTPRNYGYTF TGTGCCAGCAGCCAAACCCCCAGGAACTATGGCTACACCTTC TRBJ1-2 NA NA TRBV9
CASSLLEDTEAFF TGCGCCAGCAGCTTGCTGGAGGACACTGAAGCTTTCTTT TRBJ1-1 NA NA TRBV5-1
CASSLSIRDRGKDTQYF TGTGCCAGCAGTTTATCGATTCGGGACAGGGGTAAAGATACGCAGTATTTT TRBJ2-3 NA TRBD1 TRBV5-4
CASSFMDRGRYGYTF TGTGCCAGCAGCTTTATGGACAGGGGTCGATATGGCTACACCTTC TRBJ1-2 NA TRBD1 TRBV7-2
CASSVVAGAGNTIYF TGTGCCAGCAGCGTAGTTGCGGGGGCTGGAAACACCATATATTTT TRBJ1-3 NA NA TRBV9
CASSESQHNQPQHF TGTGCCAGCAGTGAATCACAGCACAATCAGCCCCAGCATTTT TRBJ1-5 NA NA TRBV6-1
CASSSAQGFVTIYGYTF TGTGCCAGCAGCTCAGCACAGGGGTTCGTCACCATCTATGGCTACACCTTC TRBJ1-2 NA TRBD1 TRBV7-2
CASSSGVGQGTPGAYEQYF TGTGCCAGCAGCTCTGGGGTAGGACAGGGGACTCCTGGTGCCTACGAGCAGTACTTC TRBJ2-7 NA TRBD1 TRBV5-4
CATTAGANYGYTF TGTGCCACCACCGCGGGAGCTAACTATGGCTACACCTTC TRBJ1-2 NA NA TRBV2
CASSRATGGNGETQYF TGTGCCAGCAGCCGCGCGACCGGGGGTAACGGGGAGACCCAGTACTTC TRBJ2-5 NA NA TRBV9
CASNNRTGAGNQPQHF TGTGCCAGTAATAATAGGACAGGGGCTGGCAATCAGCCCCAGCATTTT TRBJ1-5 NA TRBD1 TRBV19
CASSVRRDQETQYF TGTGCCAGCAGCGTGAGGAGAGACCAAGAGACCCAGTACTTC TRBJ2-5 NA NA TRBV7-2
CASSLGRGTYDSYEQYF TGTGCCAGCAGCTTGGGTCGCGGGACCTACGACTCCTACGAGCAGTACTTC TRBJ2-7 NA NA TRBV5-6
CASSISPGGRGSPLHF TGTGCCAGTAGTATTTCGCCAGGGGGAAGGGGTTCACCCCTCCACTTT TRBJ1-6 NA TRBD1 TRBV19
CASSQSGKLVDTQYF TGTGCCAGCAGCCAATCCGGTAAACTAGTAGATACGCAGTATTTT TRBJ2-3 once NA TRBV14
CASSRDRGNGELFF TGTGCCAGCAGCCGGGACAGGGGAAACGGGGAGCTGTTTTTT TRBJ2-2 NA TRBD1 TRBV6-4
CAWSAGWNQPQHF TGTGCCTGGAGTGCAGGGTGGAATCAGCCCCAGCATTTT TRBJ1-5 NA NA TRBV30
CASSVQGNEPQHF TGTGCCAGTAGTGTACAGGGGAATGAGCCCCAGCATTTT TRBJ1-5 NA TRBD1 TRBV19
CSGMDRGAEKLFF TGCAGCGGAATGGACAGGGGGGCTGAAAAACTGTTTTTT TRBJ1-4 NA TRBD1 TRBV29-1
CASSLVAESSTEAFF TGTGCCAGCAGCTTGGTAGCCGAAAGTAGCACTGAAGCTTTCTTT TRBJ1-1 NA NA TRBV5-4